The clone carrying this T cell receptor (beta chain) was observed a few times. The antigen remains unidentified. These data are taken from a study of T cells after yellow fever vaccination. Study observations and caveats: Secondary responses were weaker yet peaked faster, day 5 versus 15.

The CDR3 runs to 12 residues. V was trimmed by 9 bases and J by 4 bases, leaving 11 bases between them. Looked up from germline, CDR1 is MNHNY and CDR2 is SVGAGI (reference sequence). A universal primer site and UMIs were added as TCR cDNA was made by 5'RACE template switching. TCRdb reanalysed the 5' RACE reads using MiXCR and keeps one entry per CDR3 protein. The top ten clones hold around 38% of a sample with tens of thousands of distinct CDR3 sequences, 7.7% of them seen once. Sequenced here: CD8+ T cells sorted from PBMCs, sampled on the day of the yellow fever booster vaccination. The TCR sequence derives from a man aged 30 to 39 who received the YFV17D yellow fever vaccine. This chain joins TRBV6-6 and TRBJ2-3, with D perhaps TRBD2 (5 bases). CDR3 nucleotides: TGTGCCAGTCGGGATTCCCCAGATACGCAGTATTTT. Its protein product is CASRDSPDTQYF.